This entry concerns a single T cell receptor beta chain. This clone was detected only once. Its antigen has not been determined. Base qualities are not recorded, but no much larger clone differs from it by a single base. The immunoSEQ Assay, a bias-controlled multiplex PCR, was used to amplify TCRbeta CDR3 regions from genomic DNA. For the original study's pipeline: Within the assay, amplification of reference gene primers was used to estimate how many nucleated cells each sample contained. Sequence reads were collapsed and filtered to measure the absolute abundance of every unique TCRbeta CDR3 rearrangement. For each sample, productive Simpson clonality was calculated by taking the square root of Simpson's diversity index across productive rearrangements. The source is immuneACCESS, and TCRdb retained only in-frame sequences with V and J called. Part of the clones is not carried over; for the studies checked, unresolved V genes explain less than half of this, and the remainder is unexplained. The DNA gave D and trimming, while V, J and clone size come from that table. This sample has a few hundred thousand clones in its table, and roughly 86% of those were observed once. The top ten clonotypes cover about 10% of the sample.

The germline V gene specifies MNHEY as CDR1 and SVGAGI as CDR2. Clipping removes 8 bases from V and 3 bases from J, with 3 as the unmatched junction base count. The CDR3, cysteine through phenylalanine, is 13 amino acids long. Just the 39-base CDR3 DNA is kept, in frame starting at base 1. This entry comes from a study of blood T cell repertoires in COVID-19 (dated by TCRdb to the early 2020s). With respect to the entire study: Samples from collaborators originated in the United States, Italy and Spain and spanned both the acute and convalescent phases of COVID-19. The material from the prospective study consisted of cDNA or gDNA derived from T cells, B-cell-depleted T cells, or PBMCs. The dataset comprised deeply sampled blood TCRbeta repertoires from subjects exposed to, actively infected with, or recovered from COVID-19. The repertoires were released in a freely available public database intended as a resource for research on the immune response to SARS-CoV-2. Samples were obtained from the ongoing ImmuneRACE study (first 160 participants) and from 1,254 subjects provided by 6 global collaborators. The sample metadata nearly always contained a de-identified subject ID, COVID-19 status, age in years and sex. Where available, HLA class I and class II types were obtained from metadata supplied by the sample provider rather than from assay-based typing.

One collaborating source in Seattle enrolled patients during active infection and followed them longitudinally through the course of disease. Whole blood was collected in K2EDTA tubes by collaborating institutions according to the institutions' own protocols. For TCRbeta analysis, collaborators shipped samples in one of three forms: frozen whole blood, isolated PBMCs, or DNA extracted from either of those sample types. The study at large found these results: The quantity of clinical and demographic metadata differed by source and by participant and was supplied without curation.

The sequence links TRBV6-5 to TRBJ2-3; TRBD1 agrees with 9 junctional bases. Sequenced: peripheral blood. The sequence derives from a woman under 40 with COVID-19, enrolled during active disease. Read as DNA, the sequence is TGTGCCAGCGTGACAGGGGGGACAGATACGCAGTATTTT. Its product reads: CASVTGGTDTQYF.